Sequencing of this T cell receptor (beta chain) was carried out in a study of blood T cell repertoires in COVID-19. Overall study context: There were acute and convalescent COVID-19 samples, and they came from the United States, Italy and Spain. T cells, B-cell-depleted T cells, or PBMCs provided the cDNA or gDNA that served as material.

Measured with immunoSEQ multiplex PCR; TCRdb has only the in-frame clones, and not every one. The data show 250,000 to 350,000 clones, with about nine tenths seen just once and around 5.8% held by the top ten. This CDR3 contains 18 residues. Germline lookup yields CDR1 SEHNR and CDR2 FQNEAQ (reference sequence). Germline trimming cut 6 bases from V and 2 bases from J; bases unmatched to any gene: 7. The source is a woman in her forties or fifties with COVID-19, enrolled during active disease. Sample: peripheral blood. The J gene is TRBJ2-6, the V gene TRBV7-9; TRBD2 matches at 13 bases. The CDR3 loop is CASRSGTSGNPGANVLTF. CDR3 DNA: TGTGCCAGCAGGTCCGGGACTAGCGGGAACCCTGGGGCCAACGTCCTGACTTTC. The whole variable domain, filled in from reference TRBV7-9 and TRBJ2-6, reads DTGVSQNPRHKITKRGQNVTFRCDPISEHNRLYWYRQTLGQGPEFLTYFQNEAQLEKSRLLSDRFSAERPKGSFSTLEIQRTEQGDSAMYLCASRSGTSGNPGANVLTFGAGSRLTVL.